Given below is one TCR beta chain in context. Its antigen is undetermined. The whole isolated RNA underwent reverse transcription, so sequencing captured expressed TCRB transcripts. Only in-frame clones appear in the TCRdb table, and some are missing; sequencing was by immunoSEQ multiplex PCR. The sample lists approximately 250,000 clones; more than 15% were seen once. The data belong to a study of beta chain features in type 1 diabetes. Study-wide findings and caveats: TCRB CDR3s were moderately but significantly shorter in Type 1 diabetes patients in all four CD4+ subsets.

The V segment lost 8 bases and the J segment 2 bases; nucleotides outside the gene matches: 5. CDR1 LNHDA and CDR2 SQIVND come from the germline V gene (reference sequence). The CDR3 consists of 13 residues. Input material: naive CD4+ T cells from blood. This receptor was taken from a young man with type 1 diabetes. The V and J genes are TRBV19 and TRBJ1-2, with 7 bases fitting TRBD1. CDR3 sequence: CASLGQSNYGYTF. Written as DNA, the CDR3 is TGTGCCAGTCTGGGACAGTCGAACTATGGCTACACCTTC.